This T cell receptor (beta chain) was captured in a study of shared clonotypes between healthy human individuals. Study in general: Sampling drew on donors who were a couple of women and a few men aged 18 to 49.

As for this clone: The antigen remains unidentified.

General observations from the study: Shared clonotypes: about 5.3% naive CD4, approximately 3.4% naive CD8, 2.3% memory CD4, under 0.45% memory CD8. Among the subsets, naive ones generally showed larger estimated richness than memory ones.

Sequenced by immunoSEQ multiplex PCR; TCRdb stores in-frame clones only, minus some. The sample gives over a million clones, about 80% of which show up once; 0.5% to 0.6% is in the top ten. In the CD4+ fraction, cells were divided into CD45RA+ naive and CD45RA-negative memory subsets. Material for sequencing was memory CD4+ T cells from PBMCs. Subset specified: CD45RA-negative fraction. The sequence was obtained from a man between 18 and 29 years old in good health. Some clones in this sample may be carry-over from other donors' samples.

As DNA, the CDR3 is TGTGCCAGCAGCTTAATGACAGGGGGGAACACTGAAGCTTTCTTT. It is translated as CASSLMTGGNTEAFF. The J gene is TRBJ1-1, the V gene TRBV7-9; 9 bases match TRBD1. The germline V gene encodes CDR1 SEHNR and CDR2 FQNEAQ (reference sequence). V shed 2 bases, J shed 1 base, and the junction held 2 bases outside the gene matches. The CDR3 covers 15 residues.